This T cell receptor (beta chain) was captured in a study of technical replicates of blood from a few donors. Germline V gene data show CDR1 as MGHRA and CDR2 as YSYEKL. The CDR3 runs 16 residues. V gave up 4 bases and J gave up 4 bases; unmatched junction bases: 10. The table came from immunoSEQ multiplex PCR; TCRdb's copy has only in-frame clones and leaves some out. This sample has about 61,000 clones; around 97% occur once, and the top ten carry just under 0.2%. Material for sequencing was T cells isolated from PBMCs. The TCR comes from a human donor in good health. This chain uses TRBV4-1 with TRBJ1-1; TRBD1 matches at 9 bases. The CDR3 loop reads CASSLTGGGGGTEAFF. Written as DNA, the CDR3 is TGCGCCAGCAGCCTAACAGGGGGCGGTGGGGGCACTGAAGCTTTCTTT.